The 7 T cell receptor beta chains given below trace back to one sample, sequenced in a study of T cell repertoires in cytomegalovirus infection. TCRdb re-analysed the reads in MiXCR, keeping a single row per CDR3 protein. This table has 250,000 to 400,000 distinct CDR3 sequences, roughly 25% appearing once. The antigens for these receptors are not known. Sequenced material: cultured PBMCs, taken from culture after CMV antigen stimulation. These receptors originate from a human donor in good health (CMV status not recorded). Some clones in this sample may be carry-over from other donors' samples.

The chain is built from TRBV7-2 and TRBJ1-1, with D hard to call. The CDR3 has 14 residues. Germline values: CDR1 SGHTA, CDR2 FQGNSA. V was shortened by 6 bases and J by 1 base, with 12 bases between the two germline ends. The CDR3 loop is CASRLNPGNTEAFF. CDR3 DNA sequence: TGTGCCAGCAGACTTAATCCGGGGAACACTGAAGCTTTCTTT.

This clonotype appeared many times. J is TRBJ2-3 and V is TRBV19, with 10 bases matching TRBD2. CDR3 length equals 16 residues. CDR1 and CDR2 from the germline V gene are LNHDA and SQIVND (reference sequence). Trimming took 4 bases from V and 3 from J; bases not matched to a gene: 7. CDR3 residues: CASSRSGRAWTDTQYF. The CDR3 coding sequence is TGTGCCAGTAGTAGGAGCGGGAGGGCCTGGACAGATACGCAGTATTTT.

The J gene is TRBJ2-1, the V gene TRBV6-2 or TRBV6-3, with TRBD2 matching 11 bases. Germline loops: CDR1 MNHEY, CDR2 SVGEGT. The CDR3 is 14 amino acids. V dropped 9 bases and J dropped 7; count of bases not matched to a gene: 8. The CDR3 sequence is CASTLAGVSNEQFF. In DNA, the CDR3 is TGTGCCAGTACACTAGCGGGAGTGAGTAATGAGCAGTTCTTC.

CDR3 coding DNA: TGTGCCAGCAGCCCCCCCGAGGGTCATACGCAGTATTTT. Translated: CASSPPEGHTQYF. The V and J genes are TRBV5-4 and TRBJ2-3, with D possibly matching TRBD2 (5 bases). The ends were cut back, 4 bases at V and 7 bases at J, with 13 bases in the middle. This CDR3 is built from 13 residues. The germline CDR1 and CDR2 sequences are SGHNT and YYREEE (reference sequence).

This clonotype was seen only once. The CDR3 protein is CASSPQGLSYEQYV. The CDR3 DNA reads TGCGCCAGCAGCCCCCAGGGGCTCTCCTACGAGCAGTACGTC. The gene calls are TRBV4-1 and TRBJ2-7; TRBD1 is a possible D gene (6 bases). The CDR3 has 14 amino acids. Trimming left V 4 bases short and J 0 bases short, with 10 bases between. Germline values: CDR1 MGHRA, CDR2 YSYEKL.

CDR3 coding DNA: TGTGCCAGCAGCGTAGCCGGAGGACACCTCCAAGAGACCCAGTACTTC. It translates to CASSVAGGHLQETQYF. The genes are TRBV9 and TRBJ2-5; D is perhaps TRBD1 or TRBD2 (5 bases each). With 0 bases removed from V and 1 base from J, the gap between germline ends came to 13 bases. Looked up from germline, CDR1 is SGDLS and CDR2 is YYNGEE. The CDR3 length is 16 residues.

The chain carries TRBV30 and TRBJ2-3, with D uncertain. Germline CDR1 and CDR2: GTSNPN and SVGIG (reference sequence). V was shortened by 5 bases and J by 3 bases, with 9 bases between the two germline ends. The CDR3 loop spans 12 amino acids. This CDR3 reads CAWGVVTDTQYF. CDR3 sequence (DNA): TGTGCCTGGGGGGTAGTGACAGATACGCAGTATTTT.